What follows are 18 T cell receptor beta chains derived from one specimen sequenced in a study of blood T cell repertoires in COVID-19 (dated by TCRdb to the early 2020s). The library was produced with the immunoSEQ multiplex PCR assay. What TCRdb holds here is the immuneACCESS table cut down to in-frame rearrangements. Part of the clones is not present; checked against another copy, under half of the missing clones reflect an unresolved V gene, and the others are unexplained. The sample has approximately 210,000 clones on record, 89% of them singletons. About 8.8% of the sample goes to the ten largest clones. Sequenced material: PBMCs or T cells enriched from blood (not recorded which). All receptors come from a woman between 18 and 30 years old who had recovered from COVID-19.

The rearrangement joins TRBV6-1 to TRBJ2-5, with TRBD1 matching 9 bases. This CDR3 spans 14 amino acids. Germline loops: CDR1 MNHNS, CDR2 SASEGT. The trim removed 6 bases at V and 5 bases at J, leaving 7 bases unmatched. The CDR3 DNA reads as TGTGCCAGCAGCCGGGACAGGGCGAAGGAGACCCAGTACTTC. Its protein product is CASSRDRAKETQYF.

The V and J genes are TRBV27 and TRBJ2-7, with TRBD1 matching 7 bases. This CDR3 region has 15 residues. CDR1 is MNHEY and CDR2 is SMNVEV in the germline V gene (reference sequence). V was clipped by 1 base and J by 3 bases; unmatched bases: 6. The DNA for the CDR3 is TGTGCCAGCAGTTTATATGGACAGGCCCGCTACGAGCAGTACTTC. As protein: CASSLYGQARYEQYF.

This clone was counted between two and nine times. The V and J genes are TRBV7-2 and TRBJ1-1; 7 bases are shared with TRBD1. The germline V gene has CDR1 SGHTA and CDR2 FQGNSA. Trimming removed 5 bases from V and 5 bases from J; junction bases left unmatched: 11. The CDR3 runs 15 residues. CDR3 residues: CASSLPRGDITEAFF. The CDR3 DNA sequence: TGTGCCAGCAGCCTCCCCAGGGGGGATATTACTGAAGCTTTCTTT.

This chain connects TRBV3-1 (or the pseudogene TRBV3-2) to TRBJ2-1, with 11 bases lining up with TRBD2. The germline CDR1 and CDR2 sequences are LGHDT and YNNKEL (reference sequence). This CDR3 is built from 16 residues. The V segment lost 1 base and the J segment 7 bases; nucleotides outside the gene matches: 6. CDR3 sequence (DNA): TGTGCCAGCAGCCAAGTTGTCCGGACTAGCGGGAATGAGCAGTTCTTC. Translating it yields CASSQVVRTSGNEQFF.

This clone showed up just a few times. The V and J genes are TRBV18 and TRBJ1-3; D gene uncertain. The germline V gene has CDR1 KGHSH and CDR2 LQKENI. Trimming took off 1 base at V and 1 base at J, with 8 bases between the two ends. The CDR3 has 15 residues. CDR3 protein: CASSPQGESGNTIYF. As DNA, the CDR3 is TGTGCCAGCTCACCACAGGGAGAGTCTGGAAACACCATATATTTT.

This chain connects TRBV2 to TRBJ2-4; the match to TRBD1 covers 7 bases. Germline V gives CDR1 SNHLY, CDR2 FYNNEI. V lost 6 bases, J lost 9 bases, and 8 bases stayed unmatched. The CDR3 consists of 13 residues. The CDR3 region is CASRDREMGIQYF. The CDR3 DNA is TGTGCCAGCAGAGACAGGGAAATGGGCATTCAGTACTTC.

The chain is built from TRBV28 and TRBJ2-5, with no clear D. Trimming left V 5 bases short and J 5 bases short, with 6 bases between. CDR1 and CDR2 (germline): MDHEN, SYDVKM. The CDR3 loop spans 11 amino acids. The chain's CDR3 is CASSLQETQYF. The DNA for the CDR3 is TGTGCCAGCAGTCTTCAGGAGACCCAGTACTTC. The entire variable domain, with the rest obtained from reference TRBV28 and TRBJ2-5, is as follows: DVKVTQSSRYLVKRTGEKVFLECVQDMDHENMFWYRQDPGLGLRLIYFSYDVKMKEKGDIPEGYSVSREKKERFSLILESASTNQTSMYLCASSLQETQYFGPGTRLLVL.

The rearrangement uses TRBV7-7 and TRBJ2-7, with D possibly TRBD1 on 5 matching bases. CDR3 length: 16 residues. The germline V gene encodes CDR1 SSHAT and CDR2 FNYEAQ (reference sequence). V was clipped by 3 bases and J by 3 bases, with 18 bases between them. The CDR3 DNA follows: TGTGCCAGCAGCTTGCACCAGACAGATATAAACTACGAGCAGTACTTC. Encoded protein: CASSLHQTDINYEQYF. The full variable domain, its missing parts supplied by reference TRBV7-7 and TRBJ2-7, is GAGVSQSPRYKVTKRGQDVTLRCDPISSHATLYWYQQALGQGPEFLTYFNYEAQPDKSGLPSDRFSAERPEGSISTLTIQRTEQRDSAMYRCASSLHQTDINYEQYFGPGTRLTVT.

This sequence joins TRBV10-1 and TRBJ2-4, with 7 positions matching TRBD1. This CDR3 contains 14 residues. With V trimmed by 2 bases and J by 8 bases, 6 bases remained unmatched. CDR1 is WNHNN and CDR2 is SYGVQD in the germline V gene (reference sequence). CDR3 protein: CASSETGQADIQYF. CDR3 coding DNA: TGCGCCAGCAGTGAGACTGGACAGGCGGACATTCAGTACTTC.

The chain joins TRBV7-9 to TRBJ1-1, with D tentatively TRBD1 (5 bases). The V gene lost 2 bases and the J gene lost 5 bases, with 12 bases spanning the gap. The CDR3 is 14 residues long. Germline CDR1 is SEHNR and CDR2 is FQNEAQ (reference sequence). CDR3 in DNA: TGTGCCAGCAGCTTAATGGGGCGTCTAACTGAAGCTTTCTTT. Amino acid sequence: CASSLMGRLTEAFF.

The genes are TRBV28 and TRBJ1-6, with 10 bases aligning to TRBD1. The CDR3 totals 14 residues. Germline CDR1 reads MDHEN; CDR2 reads SYDVKM. The J segment lost 8 bases and the V segment lost 5 bases, leaving 3 bases of the junction unmatched. The CDR3 nucleotides read TGTGCCAGCAGTCTCGGGACAGGGGATTCACCCCTCCACTTT. The encoded protein is CASSLGTGDSPLHF.

This rearrangement joins TRBV20-1 to TRBJ1-4; tentatively, D is TRBD1 (5 bases). The V and J ends lost 5 bases and 1 base respectively, with 14 bases between them. This CDR3 spans 15 amino acids. Germline values: CDR1 DFQATT, CDR2 SNEGSKA (reference sequence). The CDR3 loop reads CSAGGVGRTNEKLFF. In nucleotides, the CDR3 is TGCAGTGCTGGTGGAGTGGGGCGAACTAATGAAAAACTGTTTTTT.

V and J are TRBV7-9 and TRBJ1-2; 7 bases line up with TRBD1. CDR1 is SEHNR, CDR2 FQNEAQ, per germline (reference sequence). The trim removed 1 base at V and 4 bases at J, leaving 9 bases unmatched. The CDR3 is made up of 16 amino acids. The CDR3 loop is CASSLDPRDSSYGYTF. In DNA form, the CDR3 reads TGTGCCAGCAGCTTAGATCCACGGGACAGCTCCTATGGCTACACCTTC. The full variable domain, with the rest looked up from reference TRBV7-9 and TRBJ1-2, is DTGVSQNPRHKITKRGQNVTFRCDPISEHNRLYWYRQTLGQGPEFLTYFQNEAQLEKSRLLSDRFSAERPKGSFSTLEIQRTEQGDSAMYLCASSLDPRDSSYGYTFGSGTRLTVV.

V and J are TRBV12-3 or TRBV12-4 and TRBJ1-6, with unresolved D. The CDR3 runs 13 residues. The V end was cut by 4 bases, the J end by 7 bases, with 8 bases between. The CDR3, as DNA: TGTGCCAGCAGTTCCCGAGGGAATTCACCCCTCCACTTT. The encoded protein is CASSSRGNSPLHF.

The sample holds a few counts of this clone. This chain connects TRBV30 to TRBJ1-5; D is unclear. The length of the CDR3 is 14 residues. Trimming left V 0 bases short and J 5 bases short, with 11 bases between. Germline V gene sequence: CDR1 GTSNPN, CDR2 SVGIG (reference sequence). This CDR3 reads CAWSVMRLYQPQHF. The CDR3 nucleotides are TGTGCCTGGAGTGTAATGCGCCTTTATCAGCCCCAGCATTTT. Full variable domain (missing parts from reference TRBV30 and TRBJ1-5): SQTIHQWPATLVQPVGSPLSLECTVEGTSNPNLYWYRQAAGRGLQLLFYSVGIGQISSEVPQNLSASRPQDRQFILSSKKLLLSDSGFYLCAWSVMRLYQPQHFGDGTRLSIL.

The chain employs TRBV4-1 and TRBJ2-5; 7 positions agree with TRBD1. Germline CDR1 MGHRA, CDR2 YSYEKL. V trimming: 0 bases; J trimming: 5 bases; junction bases outside the gene matches: 3. The CDR3 totals 14 residues. CDR3 residues: CASSQERGPETQYF. The CDR3 nucleotides are TGCGCCAGCAGCCAAGAGAGGGGGCCCGAGACCCAGTACTTC.

As for this clone: The CDR3 does not end in the conserved phenylalanine or tryptophan, so this is likely a read error. No DNA is shown, since the ends of the CDR3 on it are uncertain; the CDR3 is the one TCRdb lists. The chain combines TRBV9 with TRBJ1-4. The length of the CDR3 is 12 amino acids, counting both ends. Germline V gives CDR1 SGDLS, CDR2 YYNGEE. CDR3: CASSVGGEGHLK.

The DNA for the CDR3 is TGTGCCATCAGTGAGCCCCCCGCGGGACACAATGAGCAGTTCTTC. Amino acids: CAISEPPAGHNEQFF. The J gene is TRBJ2-1, the V gene TRBV10-3; perhaps TRBD2 as D (6 bases). Germline V gives CDR1 ENHRY, CDR2 SYGVKD. Trimming took off 2 bases at V and 5 bases at J, with 13 bases between the two ends. This CDR3 contains 15 residues.